This passage covers 14 T cell receptor beta chains from one sample sequenced in a study of early stage breast cancer tumors. Some clones are missing from TCRdb's copy, which holds only in-frame ones; the method was immunoSEQ multiplex PCR. Among some 30,000 clones listed, 84% were seen once. Sequencing was performed on blood. These TCRs come from a person aged 45-60 years with breast cancer.

J is TRBJ1-5 and V is TRBV6-1; possibly TRBD1 for D (6 bases). The V gene's germline CDR1 is MNHNS and CDR2 SASEGT. The CDR3 spans 11 residues. V lost 6 bases to trimming and J lost 7 bases, with 7 bases between them. CDR3 in amino acids: CASSGQQPQHF. As DNA, the CDR3 is TGTGCCAGCAGCGGACAGCAGCCCCAGCATTTT.

The gene calls are TRBV7-2 and TRBJ2-3; D might be TRBD1 (5 bases). CDR3 size: 15 residues. The V end was cut by 4 bases, the J end by 1 base, with 12 bases between. Per germline, CDR1 SGHTA and CDR2 FQGNSA. The CDR3 here is CASSSSGIGTDTQYF. The CDR3 bases are TGTGCCAGCAGCTCCTCAGGGATTGGCACAGATACGCAGTATTTT.

V gene TRBV28 combines with J gene TRBJ1-5; D is undetermined. V lost 6 bases and J 4 bases, leaving 7 bases between the germline ends. CDR3 length: 12 amino acids. The germline gives CDR1 MDHEN, CDR2 SYDVKM. The CDR3 nucleotides read TGTGCCAGCAGCGTAGAGAATCAGCCCCAGCATTTT. Amino acids: CASSVENQPQHF. Based on the CDR3 plus reference TRBV28 and TRBJ1-5, the full variable domain is DVKVTQSSRYLVKRTGEKVFLECVQDMDHENMFWYRQDPGLGLRLIYFSYDVKMKEKGDIPEGYSVSREKKERFSLILESASTNQTSMYLCASSVENQPQHFGDGTRLSIL.

J is TRBJ2-5 and V is TRBV5-4; TRBD1 might be the D (6 bases). Deletions cut 0 bases from V and 5 bases from J, with 20 bases between. The germline V gene has CDR1 SGHNT and CDR2 YYREEE (reference sequence). The CDR3 consists of 17 residues. CDR3: CASSLEQGTAGGETQYF. DNA of the CDR3: TGTGCCAGCAGCTTGGAGCAGGGGACGGCGGGCGGGGAGACCCAGTACTTC.

The chain employs TRBV7-9 and TRBJ1-4; TRBD1 matches at 7 bases. The junction had 5 bases not matched to a gene; V was cut back by 2 bases and J by 5 bases. The CDR3 extends over 15 amino acids. Germline lookup yields CDR1 SEHNR and CDR2 FQNEAQ (reference sequence). The CDR3 region is CASSLKGAGNEKLFF. Written as DNA, the CDR3 is TGTGCCAGCAGCTTAAAGGGGGCTGGCAATGAAAAACTGTTTTTT.

The sample holds one count of this clone. V usage is TRBV11-2 and J usage is TRBJ2-7, with 8 positions matching TRBD2. V gave up 4 bases and J gave up 5 bases; unmatched junction bases: 7. The CDR3 is 14 residues long. Per the germline V gene, CDR1 is SGHAT and CDR2 is FQNNGV. The CDR3 nucleotides read TGTGCCAGCAGCTCCTCGGGGACTAGTAACGAGCAGTACTTC. It encodes CASSSSGTSNEQYF. Supplemented by reference TRBV11-2 and TRBJ2-7, the full variable domain reads EAGVAQSPRYKIIEKRQSVAFWCNPISGHATLYWYQQILGQGPKLLIQFQNNGVVDDSQLPKDRFSAERLKGVDSTLKIQPAKLEDSAVYLCASSSSGTSNEQYFGPGTRLTVT.

J is TRBJ1-5 and V is TRBV6-5; 8 nucleotides agree with TRBD1. Germline V CDR1 and CDR2: MNHEY, SVGAGI. J was trimmed by 6 bases and V by 6 bases; bases with no gene match: 4. The CDR3 consists of 13 residues. The CDR3 nucleotides are TGTGCCAGCAGCCCGGACAGGGCTCAGCCCCAGCATTTT. This encodes CASSPDRAQPQHF.

This clone came up a few times. The chain joins TRBV9 to TRBJ2-4; TRBD1 matches at 9 bases. Germline assignment: CDR1 SGDLS and CDR2 YYNGEE. The CDR3 is 16 amino acids. Trimming at V came to 4 bases and at J to 7 bases, leaving 12 bases not matched to a gene. CDR3 sequence (DNA): TGTGCCAGCAGCCCTGATAACAGGGGGCGTTGGAACATTCAGTACTTC. Translating it yields CASSPDNRGRWNIQYF.

The rearrangement joins TRBV4-3 to TRBJ1-2; D remains ambiguous. The germline CDR1 and CDR2 sequences are LGHNA and YSLEER. Trimming shortened V by 0 bases and J by 1 base, and 15 bases separated the two germline ends. This CDR3 is 17 amino acids long. The CDR3 DNA follows: TGCGCCAGCAGCCAAGATGGCGTGAGCGCCGATAACTATGGCTACACCTTC. Translation gives CASSQDGVSADNYGYTF.

V is TRBV4-2 and J is TRBJ2-5, with 8 bases matching TRBD2. After removal of 0 bases from V and 1 base from J, the junction contained 1 base not matched to a gene. Germline CDR1 is LGHNA and CDR2 is YNFKEQ. The CDR3 runs to 15 residues. The CDR3 is CASSQDGTSQETQYF. In nucleotides, the CDR3 is TGTGCCAGCAGCCAAGACGGGACTAGCCAAGAGACCCAGTACTTC.

The CDR3: CASSSIRNKLGYEQYF. CDR3 sequence (DNA): TGTGCCAGCAGCTCCATCCGGAACAAGTTAGGCTACGAGCAGTACTTC. J is TRBJ2-7 and V is TRBV5-6; no definite D call. This CDR3 has 16 amino acids. Between the trimmed V and J ends, which lost 3 bases and 3 bases, there was a span of 19 bases. Germline V CDR1 and CDR2: SGHDT, YYEEEE.

The chain links TRBV6-1 to TRBJ2-5, with 9 bases fitting TRBD1. The V gene end was trimmed by 6 bases and the J gene end by 4 bases; junction bases not matched to a gene: 6. Germline values: CDR1 MNHNS, CDR2 SASEGT. The CDR3 loop spans 14 amino acids. This CDR3 reads CASRGGQGLETQYF. The DNA of the CDR3 is TGTGCCAGCAGGGGTGGACAGGGGCTAGAGACCCAGTACTTC.

V and J are TRBV2 and TRBJ2-3, with D unclear. Trimming shortened V by 6 bases and J by 0 bases, and 13 bases separated the two germline ends. CDR1 and CDR2 (germline): SNHLY, FYNNEI. This CDR3 contains 15 residues. DNA for the CDR3: TGTGCCAGCAGAAACAGCGCTGCCAGCACAGATACGCAGTATTTT. Translated: CASRNSAASTDTQYF.

This chain connects TRBV5-4 to TRBJ2-1; D might be TRBD2 (7 bases). V was shortened by 4 bases and J by 9 bases, with 20 bases between the two germline ends. Per the germline V gene, CDR1 is SGHNT and CDR2 is YYREEE (reference sequence). The CDR3 extends over 15 amino acids. CDR3 coding DNA: TGTGCCAGCAGCCTTGGAACGGGGGGCCGCAGTGAGCAGTTCTTC. Translation: CASSLGTGGRSEQFF.